Sequencing of this T cell receptor delta chain was carried out in a study of human gamma delta and Vdelta1 T cells (dated by TCRdb to the late 2010s). Study-level background: Delta One T cells, Vd1+ gamma-delta T cells, were investigated in the study as cytotoxic effectors against acute myeloid leukemia.

Library construction relied on PCR. TCRdb names Illumina MiSeq as the instrument used. TCRdb reran clone calling on the public reads with CATT; rows sharing one DNA sequence were then combined. The sample table records about 1,400 delta-chain clones; around 41% of these occur just once. The ten largest make up more than 4.5% of the sample. At the junction V is shortened by 1 base and J by 5 bases; bases outside the gene matches: 17. The cysteine opens and the phenylalanine closes a CDR3 of 19 amino acids. CDR3 DNA only is kept here, 57 bases in frame from base 1. Reading the germline V gene gives CDR1 TSWWSYY and CDR2 QGS. With regard to this clone: What antigen it recognizes has not been identified. A single base separates this from a much larger clone, so it may be a read error.

The chain uses TRDV1 and TRDJ1; 9 middle bases align to TRDD3. Sequences were obtained from Vdelta1 gamma-delta T cells from blood. The cell subset or site label for this specimen denotes: Vd1+ T cells from peripheral blood. This receptor was obtained from a human donor in good health. The CDR3 sequence is CALGEPRFRQLGDKDKLIF. The nucleotide sequence is given as TGTGCTCTTGGGGAACCGAGATTCCGCCAGTTGGGGGATAAGGATAAACTCATCTTT.